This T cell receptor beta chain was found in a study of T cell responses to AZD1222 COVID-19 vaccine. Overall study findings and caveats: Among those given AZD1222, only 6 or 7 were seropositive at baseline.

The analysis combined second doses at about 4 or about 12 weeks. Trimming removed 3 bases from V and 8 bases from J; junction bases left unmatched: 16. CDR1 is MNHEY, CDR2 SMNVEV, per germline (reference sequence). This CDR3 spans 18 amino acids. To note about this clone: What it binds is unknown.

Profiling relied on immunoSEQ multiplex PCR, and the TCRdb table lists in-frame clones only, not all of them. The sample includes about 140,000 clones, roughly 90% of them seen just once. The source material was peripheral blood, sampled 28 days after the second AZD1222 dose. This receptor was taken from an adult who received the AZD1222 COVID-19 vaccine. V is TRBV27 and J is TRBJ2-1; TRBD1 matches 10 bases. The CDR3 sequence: CASSFRLRSRTGGDEQFF. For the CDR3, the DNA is TGTGCCAGCAGTTTTAGATTACGGTCGAGGACAGGGGGTGATGAGCAGTTCTTC.